This passage covers 3 T cell receptor beta chains from one sample sequenced in a study of cytomegalovirus exposure and HLA in healthy donors. This PCR relied on a set of 60 Vbeta primers and 13 Jbeta primers. The data were produced by immunoSEQ multiplex PCR, yet TCRdb's version contains in-frame clones alone and is incomplete. The repertoire holds 130,000 or so clones, with more than 80% as singletons. The sample was PBMCs. The receptors derive from a man between 35 and 55 years old in good health and CMV-seronegative.

The chain couples TRBV28 to TRBJ1-2; possibly TRBD1 for D (6 bases). Per the germline V gene, CDR1 is MDHEN and CDR2 is SYDVKM. Between the trimmed V and J ends, which lost 3 bases and 4 bases, there was a span of 18 bases. The CDR3 covers 16 residues. This CDR3 is CASSFGGGAALYGYTF. CDR3 bases: TGTGCCAGCAGTTTTGGCGGGGGGGCGGCCCTCTATGGCTACACCTTC.

CDR3 nucleotides: TGTGCCAGCAGCAAAACGATAGCGGTCTACAATGAGCAGTTCTTC. Its protein is CASSKTIAVYNEQFF. The genes are TRBV9 and TRBJ2-1; maybe TRBD2 (6 bases). The CDR3 runs to 15 residues. The V end was cut by 4 bases, the J end by 3 bases, with 14 bases between. Germline V gene lookup returns CDR1 SGDLS and CDR2 YYNGEE.

Concerning this clone itself: An end of the junction does not agree with germline; a read error may underlie this. V is TRBV30 and J is TRBJ2-6; TRBD1 might be the D (5 bases). The CDR3 is made up of 13 amino acids. CDR1 is GTSNPN, CDR2 SVGIG, per germline (reference sequence). Here the CDR3 DNA reads TGTGCCTGGGAAGGGTCTGGGGCCAACGGCCTGACTTTC. Amino acid sequence: CAWEGSGANGLTF.